The rows below give T cell receptor beta chains drawn from one sample of a study of blood T cells in healthy people across ages. Each CDR3 protein gets one entry after TCRdb re-called the 5' RACE reads with MiXCR. In the table there are more than 450,000 distinct CDR3 sequences, about 29% of which are singletons. These data also featured in a second study, about T cells of mothers and their children.

Sequences were obtained from blood. The source of these receptors is a boy aged 2 to 9 in good health. Both conserved end residues are part of each CDR3. A D gene is named only where the DNA matches it firmly. Expanded clones get a size class; other rows say once, few or many, or leave the size out.

CDR3aa: CASSQGTKYGYTF; CDR3nt: TGTGCCAGCAGCCAGGGGACGAAGTATGGCTACACCTTC; j_gene: TRBJ1-2; abundance: -; d_gene: -; v_gene: TRBV7-9
CDR3aa: CSVGPGSGLGTDTQYF; CDR3nt: TGCAGCGTAGGACCCGGTAGCGGCCTCGGCACAGATACGCAGTATTTT; j_gene: TRBJ2-3; abundance: -; d_gene: -; v_gene: TRBV29-1
CDR3aa: CASSLWAPRASETQYF; CDR3nt: TGTGCCAGCAGCTTATGGGCCCCTAGGGCCTCTGAGACCCAGTACTTC; j_gene: TRBJ2-5; abundance: -; d_gene: -; v_gene: TRBV7-2
CDR3aa: CASSSDSRGEKLFF; CDR3nt: TGTGCCAGCAGCTCTGACAGTCGCGGTGAAAAACTGTTTTTT; j_gene: TRBJ1-4; abundance: few; d_gene: -; v_gene: TRBV6-5
CDR3aa: CASSLGQEEFF; CDR3nt: TGCGCCAGCAGCTTGGGCCAGGAGGAGTTCTTC; j_gene: TRBJ2-1; abundance: -; d_gene: -; v_gene: TRBV5-1
CDR3aa: CASSWGQGYEKLFF; CDR3nt: TGTGCCAGCAGCTGGGGACAGGGTTATGAAAAACTGTTTTTT; j_gene: TRBJ1-4; abundance: few; d_gene: TRBD1; v_gene: TRBV7-9
CDR3aa: CASSQGLNAGSYEQYF; CDR3nt: TGTGCCAGCAGCCAAGGTTTGAATGCGGGGTCCTACGAGCAGTACTTC; j_gene: TRBJ2-7; abundance: few; d_gene: -; v_gene: TRBV3-1
CDR3aa: CASRDSGTYEQYF; CDR3nt: TGTGCCAGCAGGGACAGCGGAACCTACGAGCAGTACTTC; j_gene: TRBJ2-7; abundance: -; d_gene: -; v_gene: TRBV2
CDR3aa: CASSPRTGTGRYTF; CDR3nt: TGTGCCAGCAGTCCTCGTACAGGGACTGGTCGCTACACCTTC; j_gene: TRBJ1-2; abundance: -; d_gene: -; v_gene: TRBV12-3/TRBV12-4
CDR3aa: CASRSYPSGPPYEQYF; CDR3nt: TGTGCCAGCAGATCCTACCCTAGCGGGCCCCCCTACGAGCAGTACTTC; j_gene: TRBJ2-7; abundance: few; d_gene: TRBD2; v_gene: TRBV7-9
CDR3aa: CASSLSSSGEGQYF; CDR3nt: TGCGCCAGCAGCTTGTCGTCTAGCGGGGAGGGGCAGTACTTC; j_gene: TRBJ2-7; abundance: -; d_gene: TRBD2; v_gene: TRBV5-1
CDR3aa: CASSSTVIYEQYF; CDR3nt: TGTGCCAGCAGCTCCACGGTGATCTACGAGCAGTACTTC; j_gene: TRBJ2-7; abundance: -; d_gene: -; v_gene: TRBV11-2
CDR3aa: CASTRQASPYNEQFF; CDR3nt: TGTGCCAGCACCAGACAGGCGAGCCCTTACAATGAGCAGTTCTTC; j_gene: TRBJ2-1; abundance: -; d_gene: -; v_gene: TRBV5-4
CDR3aa: CASSYHQAGQSCGYTF; CDR3nt: TGTGCCAGCAGCTACCACCAGGCAGGCCAGAGCTGTGGCTACACCTTC; j_gene: TRBJ1-2; abundance: -; d_gene: -; v_gene: TRBV7-2
CDR3aa: CASSQALGPSGSETQYF; CDR3nt: TGTGCCAGCAGCCAAGCCCTCGGCCCTTCCGGGAGTGAGACCCAGTACTTC; j_gene: TRBJ2-5; abundance: once; d_gene: -; v_gene: TRBV3-1
CDR3aa: CARHRVQHPQHF; CDR3nt: TGCGCCAGACACAGGGTTCAACATCCCCAGCATTTT; j_gene: TRBJ1-5; abundance: -; d_gene: -; v_gene: TRBV5-1
CDR3aa: CASSPGTSGREYF; CDR3nt: TGTGCCAGCAGCCCTGGGACTAGCGGGAGGGAGTACTTC; j_gene: TRBJ2-7; abundance: few; d_gene: TRBD2; v_gene: TRBV7-9
CDR3aa: CASSQGPSDRGLEGYTF; CDR3nt: TGCGCCAGCAGCCAAGGCCCCAGTGACAGGGGGCTGGAGGGCTACACCTTC; j_gene: TRBJ1-2; abundance: many; d_gene: TRBD1; v_gene: TRBV4-3
CDR3aa: CASSFGKGNTEAFF; CDR3nt: TGTGCCAGCAGTTTCGGTAAGGGGAACACTGAAGCTTTCTTT; j_gene: TRBJ1-1; abundance: few; d_gene: -; v_gene: TRBV27
CDR3aa: CSASGTPGTQYF; CDR3nt: TGCAGTGCGAGCGGGACGCCCGGGACCCAGTACTTC; j_gene: TRBJ2-5; abundance: -; d_gene: TRBD2; v_gene: TRBV20-1
CDR3aa: CSARGGGLSYEQYF; CDR3nt: TGCAGTGCTCGAGGTGGGGGACTCTCCTACGAGCAGTACTTC; j_gene: TRBJ2-7; abundance: -; d_gene: -; v_gene: TRBV20-1
CDR3aa: CASSLTPGDTEAFF; CDR3nt: TGTGCCAGCAGCTTAACCCCCGGCGACACTGAAGCTTTCTTT; j_gene: TRBJ1-1; abundance: few; d_gene: -; v_gene: TRBV7-2
CDR3aa: CASSHGLAGGRGRQETQYF; CDR3nt: TGTGCCAGCAGTCACGGACTAGCGGGGGGGCGCGGGCGCCAAGAGACCCAGTACTTC; j_gene: TRBJ2-5; abundance: -; d_gene: TRBD2; v_gene: TRBV12-3/TRBV12-4
CDR3aa: CASTPDRALYGYTF; CDR3nt: TGTGCCAGCACCCCGGACAGGGCACTATATGGCTACACCTTC; j_gene: TRBJ1-2; abundance: -; d_gene: TRBD1; v_gene: TRBV6-5
CDR3aa: CASGLRLGWQFYGYTF; CDR3nt: TGTGCCAGCGGTTTAAGGCTAGGTTGGCAGTTCTATGGCTACACCTTC; j_gene: TRBJ1-2; abundance: few; d_gene: -; v_gene: TRBV12-3/TRBV12-4
CDR3aa: CASSGSSGGTQETQYF; CDR3nt: TGTGCCAGCAGCGGTTCTAGCGGGGGGACCCAAGAGACCCAGTACTTC; j_gene: TRBJ2-5; abundance: -; d_gene: TRBD2; v_gene: TRBV7-6
CDR3aa: CASSPASTSGSLNEQFF; CDR3nt: TGCGCCAGCAGCCCCGCGTCGACTAGCGGGAGTCTGAATGAGCAGTTCTTC; j_gene: TRBJ2-1; abundance: -; d_gene: TRBD2; v_gene: TRBV5-1
CDR3aa: CAISERETQYF; CDR3nt: TGTGCCATCAGTGAGAGGGAGACCCAGTACTTC; j_gene: TRBJ2-5; abundance: -; d_gene: -; v_gene: TRBV10-3
CDR3aa: CASSVRGTLANEQYF; CDR3nt: TGTGCCAGCAGTGTACGAGGGACGTTAGCTAACGAGCAGTACTTC; j_gene: TRBJ2-7; abundance: few; d_gene: -; v_gene: TRBV27
CDR3aa: CASSPTLPGQGDSGEQYF; CDR3nt: TGCGCCAGCAGCCCCACCTTACCGGGACAGGGGGATTCTGGAGAGCAGTACTTC; j_gene: TRBJ2-7; abundance: many; d_gene: TRBD1; v_gene: TRBV5-1
CDR3aa: CSVADSYGYTF; CDR3nt: TGCAGCGTTGCCGATTCTTATGGCTACACCTTC; j_gene: TRBJ1-2; abundance: -; d_gene: -; v_gene: TRBV29-1
CDR3aa: CASREAFF; CDR3nt: TGTGCCAGCAGAGAAGCTTTCTTT; j_gene: TRBJ1-1; abundance: -; d_gene: -; v_gene: TRBV6-1
CDR3aa: CASSFREQGEKLFF; CDR3nt: TGTGCCAGCAGTTTCCGAGAACAGGGTGAAAAACTGTTTTTT; j_gene: TRBJ1-4; abundance: -; d_gene: -; v_gene: TRBV27
CDR3aa: CASSSPPRNYGYTF; CDR3nt: TGTGCCAGCAGCAGTCCTCCCCGGAACTATGGCTACACCTTC; j_gene: TRBJ1-2; abundance: few; d_gene: -; v_gene: TRBV12-3/TRBV12-4
CDR3aa: CASSHGGSSDTQYF; CDR3nt: TGTGCCAGCAGCCACGGAGGTTCGTCAGATACGCAGTATTTT; j_gene: TRBJ2-3; abundance: -; d_gene: -; v_gene: TRBV28
CDR3aa: CSARDGRSGEQFF; CDR3nt: TGCAGTGCTAGAGATGGGCGGAGCGGTGAGCAGTTCTTC; j_gene: TRBJ2-1; abundance: -; d_gene: -; v_gene: TRBV20-1
CDR3aa: CSALPTSGSHNEQFF; CDR3nt: TGCAGCGCCCTACCGACTAGCGGAAGCCACAATGAGCAGTTCTTC; j_gene: TRBJ2-1; abundance: -; d_gene: TRBD2; v_gene: TRBV29-1
CDR3aa: CASSPGSWGAYSNQPQHF; CDR3nt: TGTGCCAGCAGCCCCGGGTCCTGGGGGGCATATAGCAATCAGCCCCAGCATTTT; j_gene: TRBJ1-5; abundance: few; d_gene: -; v_gene: TRBV6-1
CDR3aa: CASSQVRDSNEKLFF; CDR3nt: TGTGCCAGCAGCCAAGTACGGGACAGCAATGAAAAACTGTTTTTT; j_gene: TRBJ1-4; abundance: -; d_gene: TRBD1; v_gene: TRBV14
CDR3aa: CASSVGTSFDEQYF; CDR3nt: TGTGCCAGCAGCGTAGGCACTAGCTTCGACGAGCAGTACTTC; j_gene: TRBJ2-7; abundance: few; d_gene: -; v_gene: TRBV9
CDR3aa: CASSYTTSPETQYF; CDR3nt: TGTGCCAGCAGTTACACGACTAGTCCAGAGACCCAGTACTTC; j_gene: TRBJ2-5; abundance: -; d_gene: -; v_gene: TRBV6-6